This T cell receptor beta chain was observed in a study of control samples from healthy donors and cancer patients. The protocol was immunoSEQ multiplex PCR, while the TCRdb copy is restricted to in-frame clones and leaves out a portion. The sample holds around 70,000 clones, roughly 86% seen once. CDR3 length equals 15 residues. Germline V gives CDR1 SGHNT, CDR2 YYREEE (reference sequence). V lost 0 bases and J 5 bases, leaving 14 bases between the germline ends. The chain carries TRBV5-4 and TRBJ2-5, with a possible D match to TRBD2 (6 bases). The TCR was taken from a woman aged 45-65 years with head and neck cancer. The sequenced sample consisted of PBMCs. The CDR3 region is CASSLARPGVETQYF. The CDR3 bases are TGTGCCAGCAGCTTGGCTCGTCCGGGGGTCGAGACCCAGTACTTC.